A single sample is the source of the 9 T cell receptor beta chains below, sequenced in a study of T cells in Graves' hyperthyroidism and ophthalmopathy. The source material, RNA transcripts, was used to amplify TCR beta CDR3 regions. Researchers ran a first-round RT-PCR on the TCR CDR3 using the HTBI primer set. Using its own MiXCR run on the multiplex PCR reads, TCRdb lists one record per CDR3 protein. The sample consists of approximately 380,000 distinct CDR3 sequences, less than 20% of them appearing once. Source material: blood. These receptors all stem from a man aged 18 to 29 with Graves' ophthalmopathy.

This clonotype showed up many times. The CDR3 spells CASSPRGGSNQPQHF. CDR3 DNA sequence: TGTGCCAGCAGCCCCCGAGGGGGAAGCAATCAGCCCCAGCATTTT. V is TRBV28 and J is TRBJ1-5, with D perhaps matching TRBD1 (6 bases). CDR1 MDHEN and CDR2 SYDVKM come from the germline V gene. V was shortened by 6 bases and J by 1 base, with 13 bases between the two germline ends. The CDR3 is 15 residues long.

This clonotype has a count of ten or more. The chain has TRBV12-3 or TRBV12-4 and TRBJ1-1, with 12 bases fitting TRBD1. J lost 6 bases, V lost 5 bases, and 10 bases had no gene match. The CDR3 contains 16 residues. CDR3 DNA: TGTGCCAGCAGTCCGACTCCGGGACAGGGGGCTGCTGAAGCTTTCTTT. Translating gives CASSPTPGQGAAEAFF.

The genes are TRBV6-1 and TRBJ1-1; maybe TRBD1 (5 bases). From germline, CDR1 is MNHNS and CDR2 SASEGT. The CDR3 length is 13 residues. CDR3 nucleotides: TGTGCGAATGAGGGGCTTATGAACACTGAAGCTTTCTTT. It codes for CANEGLMNTEAFF.

This chain links TRBV5-5 with TRBJ2-7; 7 bases are a match to TRBD2. Germline V gene lookup returns CDR1 SGHKS and CDR2 YYEKEE (reference sequence). This CDR3 contains 14 residues. V was clipped by 4 bases and J by 3 bases; unmatched bases: 7. CDR3 residues: CASSGRDYIYEQYF. DNA for the CDR3: TGTGCCAGCAGCGGCCGGGACTACATCTACGAGCAGTACTTC.

This rearrangement joins TRBV2 to TRBJ1-2, with 11 bases that match TRBD1. Germline CDR1 reads SNHLY; CDR2 reads FYNNEI. With 7 bases clipped from V and 5 bases from J, the junction kept 6 bases outside the gene matches. The CDR3 totals 14 residues. The CDR3 DNA is TGTGCCAGCAACGGACAGGGGGCACCATATGGCTACACCTTC. It codes for CASNGQGAPYGYTF.

There are many counts of this clonotype. V usage is TRBV10-3 and J usage is TRBJ1-2; TRBD1 matches 10 bases. The germline CDR1 and CDR2 sequences are ENHRY and SYGVKD. The CDR3 contains 15 residues. The junction had 8 bases not matched to a gene; V was cut back by 4 bases and J by 6 bases. The CDR3 DNA is TGTGCCATCAGTGTGGCGGACAGGGGGAAGAATGGCTACACCTTC. Protein product: CAISVADRGKNGYTF.

This clonotype has ten or more counts. As DNA, the CDR3 is TGCGCCAGCAGCTCGGGACTAGCGGGGGCTACCTCCTACGAGCAGTACTTC. Translating it yields CASSSGLAGATSYEQYF. The chain has TRBV5-1 and TRBJ2-7; 14 positions match TRBD2. Germline V gene data show CDR1 as SGHRS and CDR2 as YFSETQ. V was pared by 3 bases and J by 0 bases, with 5 bases of the junction left unmatched. The CDR3 spans 17 residues.

The table lists this clonotype with many counts. The chain joins TRBV18 to TRBJ2-1, with 7 bases that match TRBD1. The germline CDR1 and CDR2 sequences are KGHSH and LQKENI. The trim removed 3 bases at V and 12 bases at J, leaving 11 bases unmatched. The CDR3 length is 14 residues. The CDR3 loop reads CASSPTGQSGGQFF. DNA of the CDR3: TGTGCCAGCTCACCTACGGGACAGTCAGGGGGGCAGTTCTTC.

There are many counts of this clonotype. The V and J genes are TRBV12-3 or TRBV12-4 and TRBJ1-5, with TRBD1 matching 9 bases. V lost 5 bases and J lost 6; bases outside the gene matches: 5. The CDR3 totals 14 residues. The DNA of the CDR3 is TGTGCCAGCAGTAACCCGGACAGGGGTCAGCCCCAGCATTTT. Translated, it gives CASSNPDRGQPQHF.